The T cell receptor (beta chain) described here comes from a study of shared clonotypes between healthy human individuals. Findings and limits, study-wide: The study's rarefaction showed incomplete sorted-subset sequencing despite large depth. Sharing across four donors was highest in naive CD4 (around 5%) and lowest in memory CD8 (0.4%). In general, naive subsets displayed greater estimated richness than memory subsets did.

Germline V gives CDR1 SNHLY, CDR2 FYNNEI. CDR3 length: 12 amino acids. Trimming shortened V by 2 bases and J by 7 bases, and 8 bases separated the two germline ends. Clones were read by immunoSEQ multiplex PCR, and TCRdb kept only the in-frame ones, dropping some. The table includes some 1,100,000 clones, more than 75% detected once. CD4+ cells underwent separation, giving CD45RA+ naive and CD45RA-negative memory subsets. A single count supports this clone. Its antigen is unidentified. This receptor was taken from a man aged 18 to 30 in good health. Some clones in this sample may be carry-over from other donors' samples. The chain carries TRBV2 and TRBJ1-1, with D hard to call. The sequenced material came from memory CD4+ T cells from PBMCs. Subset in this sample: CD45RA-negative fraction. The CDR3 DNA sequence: TGTGCCAGCAGTGAAATATATGGTGAAGCTTTCTTT. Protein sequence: CASSEIYGEAFF.